The present T cell receptor beta chain was sequenced within a study of CD8+ T cells in alopecia areata. The treatment denotes: oral pan-JAK inhibitor, 5-10 mg twice daily. In its sample, this clone was seen a few times. Following RNA extraction, reverse transcription yielded cDNA that acted as the sequencing template. Only in-frame clones appear in the TCRdb table, and some are missing; sequencing was by immunoSEQ multiplex PCR. The data contain about 210,000 clones, less than 50% of them singletons. Trimming took 3 bases from V and 4 from J, leaving 7 bases between them. This CDR3 region has 13 residues. Germline V lookup: CDR1 MNHEY, CDR2 SMNVEV (reference sequence).

This receptor was obtained from a human donor with alopecia areata. J is TRBJ1-5 and V is TRBV27; D is unclear. Sequencing was performed on CD4+ T cells sorted from blood, taken at approximately week 36, from a patient treated with tofacitinib. The DNA for the CDR3 is TGTGCCAGCAGTTTTCAGAGAAATCAGCCCCAGCATTTT. Translated, it gives CASSFQRNQPQHF.